This TCR beta chain is drawn from a study of tissue T cells after allogeneic stem cell transplantation. This CDR3 contains 13 residues. Looked up from germline, CDR1 is SNHLY and CDR2 is FYNGKV (reference sequence). The V gene end was trimmed by 3 bases and the J gene end by 4 bases; junction bases not matched to a gene: 1. The data were produced by immunoSEQ multiplex PCR, yet TCRdb's version contains in-frame clones alone and is incomplete. The data hold more than 4,500 clones, with around 29% observed a single time. The time point denotes: mouse harvest day 14 after allogeneic transplant. Mouse grafts combined 10^7 T-cell-depleted bone marrow cells with 10^6 splenic CD5+ T cells. Tissues came from B6→BALB/c major-mismatch GVHD mice at day 7 or 14. In the case of this clone: Genes and germline come from the mouse. The read comes to an end 1 residue before the CDR3 does, leaving the germline J gene to fill in the end.

The sample was skin. The sequence was collected from a female BALB/c mouse given C57BL/6 T cells with graft-versus-host disease after an allogeneic hematopoietic cell transplant. V and J are TRBV3 and TRBJ2-4, with TRBD1 matching over 7 bases. CDR3 DNA, as far as it was read: TGTGCCAGCAGCTTTGACAGGGAAAACACCTTGTAC. It codes for CASSFDRENTLY. The CDR3 in its entirety is CASSFDRENTLYF.